This T cell receptor delta chain was captured by sequencing in a study of Vδ1+ human thymocytes. Study-level points and caveats: About 20% of thymic delta-chain sequences were Vdelta2, with few Vdelta3, unlike blood Vdelta1+ controls. The authors advised highly purified populations and single-cell validation. In the thymus, TRG and TRD repertoires looked highly polyclonal with Gaussian CDR3 lengths.

After alphabeta T cell depletion, CD3+ Vdelta1+ Vdelta2- thymocytes were sorted. On this clone itself: Its antigen remains unidentified. Since a much larger clone is just one base distant, this may be a read error.

The template was reverse-transcribed extracted RNA. Pooled V-gene forward primers with one constant-region reverse primer generated the CDR3 amplicons by multiplex PCR. TCRdb fed the multiplex PCR reads into CATT to redo clone calling. In the table there are roughly 25,000 delta-chain clones, about 29% of which are singletons. CDR3 length equals 18 residues. V was cut by 2 bases and J by 4 bases, with 23 bases left in between. Germline V lookup: CDR1 TSWWSYY, CDR2 QGS. The sample taken for sequencing was Vdelta1+ gamma-delta thymocytes from the thymus. The subset was: FACS-sorted CD3+ TCRalphabeta- TCRVdelta1+ TCRVdelta2- thymocytes. This clonotype was obtained from a boy in the first two years of life who had congenital heart surgery. The chain combines TRDV1 with TRDJ1; TRDD3 might be the D (6 bases). The CDR3: CALGETTQVLGVIDKLIF. The CDR3 nucleotides read TGTGCTCTTGGGGAAACCACTCAAGTACTGGGAGTTATCGATAAACTCATCTTT.